One sample yielded the 17 T cell receptor beta chains listed below, sequenced in a study of neurological immune-mediated disorders. TCRdb processed the 5' RACE reads anew with MiXCR; each CDR3 protein has one entry. The sample includes under 90,000 distinct CDR3 sequences, around a tenth of them seen just once. Input material: PBMCs. Receptors originate from a man aged 45-65 years in good health.

This clonotype appeared many times. CDR3: CASNGQGGALYGYTF. In DNA, the CDR3 is TGTGCCAGCAATGGACAGGGTGGTGCTCTCTATGGCTACACCTTC. The J gene is TRBJ1-2, the V gene TRBV6-5, with 8 bases that match TRBD1. This CDR3 has 15 residues. With V trimmed by 7 bases and J by 4 bases, 11 bases remained unmatched. Looked up from germline, CDR1 is MNHEY and CDR2 is SVGAGI.

This clonotype was observed many times. The V gene is TRBV28, the J gene TRBJ2-7, with 10 bases that match TRBD1. Per the germline V gene, CDR1 is MDHEN and CDR2 is SYDVKM. Trimming at V came to 5 bases and at J to 5 bases, leaving 9 bases not matched to a gene. The CDR3 extends over 15 amino acids. Written as DNA, the CDR3 is TGTGCCAGCAGTCGGCCGGGACAGGGGAACGACGAGCAGTACTTC. Its protein product is CASSRPGQGNDEQYF.

There are many counts of this clonotype. This rearrangement joins TRBV15 to TRBJ1-2, with D tentatively TRBD1 (6 bases). V dropped 8 bases and J dropped 1 base, with 20 bases sitting between them. The CDR3 totals 16 residues. CDR1 is LNHNV and CDR2 is YYDKDF in the germline V gene (reference sequence). The CDR3 sequence: CATVPLGGGGNYGYTF. CDR3 bases: TGTGCCACCGTCCCTCTAGGGGGGGGCGGTAACTATGGCTACACCTTC.

This clonotype was detected many times. This sequence joins TRBV7-9 and TRBJ2-7; no firm D call. The germline V gene has CDR1 SEHNR and CDR2 FQNEAQ (reference sequence). The ends were cut back, 2 bases at V and 0 bases at J, with 8 bases in the middle. This CDR3 has 14 amino acids. The CDR3 sequence is CASSLQASSYEQYF. As DNA, the CDR3 is TGTGCCAGCAGCTTACAGGCGAGCTCCTACGAGCAGTACTTC.

V usage is TRBV27 and J usage is TRBJ1-5; possibly TRBD1 for D (6 bases). Trimming took 0 bases from V and 6 from J, leaving 12 bases between them. CDR3 length equals 15 residues. Germline V gene data show CDR1 as MNHEY and CDR2 as SMNVEV (reference sequence). In DNA form, the CDR3 reads TGTGCCAGCAGTTTATCGAGGGGGGGTGGTCAGCCCCAGCATTTT. As protein: CASSLSRGGGQPQHF.

Ten or more counts support this clonotype. The chain uses TRBV29-1 and TRBJ2-1, with a tentative D call TRBD1 (5 bases). Looked up from germline, CDR1 is SQVTM and CDR2 is ANQGSEA. Between the trimmed V and J ends, which lost 8 bases and 4 bases, there was a span of 21 bases. The length of the CDR3 is 15 residues. The DNA for the CDR3 is TGCAGCCTCTTGGGGCTCACAGACAAGTACAATGAGCAGTTCTTC. Protein: CSLLGLTDKYNEQFF.

The J gene is TRBJ2-1, the V gene TRBV20-1, with TRBD2 matching 10 bases. Trimming removed 4 bases from V and 3 bases from J; junction bases left unmatched: 6. The CDR3 has 15 amino acids. CDR1 and CDR2 (germline): DFQATT, SNEGSKA (reference sequence). The CDR3 DNA reads as TGCAGTGCTAAGGAGGGACTAGCGTTCTACAATGAGCAGTTCTTC. It is translated as CSAKEGLAFYNEQFF.

The table lists this clonotype with a few counts. The chain combines TRBV19 with TRBJ1-3; D is uncertain. V was clipped by 3 bases and J by 0 bases, with 9 bases between them. This CDR3 has 15 residues. Germline values: CDR1 LNHDA, CDR2 SQIVND (reference sequence). CDR3 nucleotide sequence: TGTGCCAGTAGTATTTTGACCAACTCTGGAAACACCATATATTTT. Protein: CASSILTNSGNTIYF.

A word on this clonotype: A read error may explain this, as a much larger clone is one base away. This CDR3 reads CASSVAGQGARETQYF. DNA of the CDR3: TGTGCCAGCAGCGTGGCGGGACAGGGGGCCAGGGAGACCCAGTACTTC. V usage is TRBV9 and J usage is TRBJ2-5; 12 nucleotides align to TRBD1. V was clipped by 2 bases and J by 5 bases; unmatched bases: 7. Germline lookup yields CDR1 SGDLS and CDR2 YYNGEE. CDR3 length equals 16 residues.

This clonotype has ten or more counts. This chain links TRBV6-2 or TRBV6-3 with TRBJ2-2; D is ambiguous. This CDR3 spans 13 amino acids. Germline V lookup: CDR1 MNHEY, CDR2 SVGEGT. V was trimmed by 5 bases and J by 1 base, leaving 5 bases between them. As DNA, the CDR3 is TGTGCCAGCAGTGCCTTGAACACCGGGGAGCTGTTTTTT. It yields the protein CASSALNTGELFF.

This clonotype was recorded at least ten times. This chain connects TRBV7-2 to TRBJ2-3; 7 bases agree with TRBD1. CDR1 is SGHTA and CDR2 is FQGNSA in the germline V gene. Germline trimming cut 3 bases from V and 4 bases from J; bases unmatched to any gene: 10. The CDR3 totals 16 residues. This CDR3 reads CASSFDGTALPDTQYF. The CDR3 DNA is TGTGCCAGCAGCTTCGACGGGACAGCCTTACCAGATACGCAGTATTTT.

This clonotype was counted at least ten times. Here the CDR3 DNA reads TGTGCCAGCAGTTGGTACCCAGGCCCCTACGAGCAGTACTTC. This gives the protein CASSWYPGPYEQYF. The chain is built from TRBV6-2 or TRBV6-3 and TRBJ2-7, with unresolved D. Trimming removed 4 bases at V and 2 bases at J, with 12 bases between. This CDR3 is built from 14 residues. Germline lookup yields CDR1 MNHEY and CDR2 SVGEGT.

This clonotype has a count of ten or more. This chain joins TRBV20-1 and TRBJ1-5, with TRBD1 as a possible D gene (5 bases). The CDR3 contains 16 residues. Trimming shortened V by 6 bases and J by 2 bases, and 20 bases separated the two germline ends. The V gene's germline CDR1 is DFQATT and CDR2 SNEGSKA (reference sequence). CDR3 coding DNA: TGCAGTGCACCAAGTAGCCAGGGCGGGGGCAATCAGCCCCAGCATTTT. Residues: CSAPSSQGGGNQPQHF.

With regard to this clonotype: A much larger clonotype is one base distant, so this may be a read error. The CDR3, as DNA: TGCAGTGCTAGGGTGGGACAGGGGGGTACTGAAGCTTTCTTT. Its protein is CSARVGQGGTEAFF. The V call is TRBV20-1, the J call TRBJ1-1; TRBD1 matches at 11 bases. Germline trimming cut 3 bases from V and 5 bases from J; bases unmatched to any gene: 5. The germline gives CDR1 DFQATT, CDR2 SNEGSKA (reference sequence). The CDR3 consists of 14 residues.

This clonotype was found many times. The genes are TRBV3-1 and TRBJ1-2, with 8 bases matching TRBD1. In germline, CDR1 is LGHDT, CDR2 YNNKEL (reference sequence). This CDR3 spans 16 amino acids. V lost 0 bases to trimming and J lost 4 bases; unmatched junction nucleotides: 7. CDR3 nucleotides: TGTGCCAGCAGCCAAGATCTATCACAGGGGGTCTATGGCTACACCTTC. Its protein is CASSQDLSQGVYGYTF.

This clonotype was seen repeatedly, ten times or more. This sequence joins TRBV20-1 and TRBJ2-3; 9 bases align to TRBD2. The CDR3 spans 15 residues. The germline gives CDR1 DFQATT, CDR2 SNEGSKA (reference sequence). V lost 0 bases, J lost 8 bases, and 9 bases stayed unmatched. The CDR3 coding sequence is TGCAGTGCTAGAGATCCGGATAGCGGGAGAGGTACGCAGTATTTT. Residues: CSARDPDSGRGTQYF.

This clonotype was observed many times. The chain links TRBV20-1 to TRBJ2-1; TRBD2 matches at 8 bases. Trimming took 5 bases from V and 4 from J; bases not matched to a gene: 13. Germline values: CDR1 DFQATT, CDR2 SNEGSKA (reference sequence). The CDR3 totals 16 residues. CDR3 sequence (DNA): TGCAGTGCTCCTCCATGGGCTAGCGGGCAGTACAATGAGCAGTTCTTC. Its translation: CSAPPWASGQYNEQFF.